These 25 T cell receptor beta chains came from one sample sequenced in a study of blood T cell repertoires in COVID-19. Profiled with immunoSEQ multiplex PCR; TCRdb holds only in-frame clones, not every one. The data hold approximately 300,000 clones, with approximately 86% observed a single time. The sample was PBMCs or T cells enriched from blood (not recorded which). The receptors were sampled from a woman younger than 30 who had recovered from COVID-19.

This clone was counted a few times. The chain has TRBV18 and TRBJ2-2; 8 nucleotides align to TRBD1. CDR1 and CDR2 from the germline V gene are KGHSH and LQKENI. This CDR3 region has 15 residues. J lost 5 bases, V lost 3 bases, and 5 bases had no gene match. CDR3 amino acids: CASSPDRERTGELFF. The CDR3 DNA sequence: TGTGCCAGCTCACCGGACAGGGAGAGGACCGGGGAGCTGTTTTTT.

V usage is TRBV28 and J usage is TRBJ2-7, with 10 bases fitting TRBD2. The CDR3 is made up of 15 amino acids. With V trimmed by 5 bases and J by 2 bases, 6 bases remained unmatched. The germline CDR1 and CDR2 sequences are MDHEN and SYDVKM. CDR3: CASSKGLALTYEQYF. The CDR3 DNA reads TGTGCCAGCAGTAAGGGACTAGCGCTGACCTACGAGCAGTACTTC.

The gene calls are TRBV29-1 and TRBJ2-1; D is unresolved. CDR1 is SQVTM and CDR2 is ANQGSEA in the germline V gene. This CDR3 has 14 amino acids. The V and J ends lost 6 bases and 6 bases respectively, with 18 bases between them. Here the CDR3 DNA reads TGCAGCGTCATTCCCGCTATCATGCGCAATGAGCAGTTCTTC. Translation: CSVIPAIMRNEQFF.

The count of this clone is one. The rearrangement joins TRBV5-1 to TRBJ2-1; D possibly corresponds to TRBD2 (6 bases). The germline V gene has CDR1 SGHRS and CDR2 YFSETQ. CDR3 length equals 16 residues. The ends were cut back, 0 bases at V and 7 bases at J, with 17 bases in the middle. The CDR3 DNA follows: TGCGCCAGCAGCTTGGGACCGGGACTCCCGGCGAATGAGCAGTTCTTC. Its translation is CASSLGPGLPANEQFF.

This clone was seen only a few times. This sequence joins TRBV3-1 (or the pseudogene TRBV3-2) and TRBJ2-1; 10 bases are a match to TRBD1. In germline, CDR1 is LGHDT, CDR2 YNNKEL (reference sequence). There are 15 residues in the CDR3. The ends lost 7 bases at V and 5 bases at J; junction bases unmatched: 8. The CDR3 bases are TGTGCCAGCACCCTGGGACAGGGGCGTCACAATGAGCAGTTCTTC. Translated, it gives CASTLGQGRHNEQFF.

Worth noting for this clone: Relative to the germline gene, one junction end is altered; a read error may explain this. This chain links TRBV19 with TRBJ1-1; D is perhaps TRBD1 (5 bases). The CDR3 runs to 11 residues. Looked up from germline, CDR1 is LNHDA and CDR2 is SQIVND (reference sequence). Here the CDR3 reads CASNLGTGVVF. CDR3 coding DNA: TGTGCCAGTAACCTCGGTACGGGGGTAGTCTTT.

The chain has TRBV10-1 and TRBJ2-7; 9 bases are shared with TRBD1. Germline CDR1 WNHNN, CDR2 SYGVQD (reference sequence). V was clipped by 0 bases and J by 5 bases; unmatched bases: 5. The CDR3 loop spans 15 amino acids. The CDR3 spells CASSESGQGFHEQYF. CDR3 nucleotide sequence: TGCGCCAGCAGTGAGTCTGGACAGGGGTTCCACGAGCAGTACTTC.

The chain employs TRBV18 and TRBJ1-6, with 7 nucleotides matching TRBD1. The germline V gene encodes CDR1 KGHSH and CDR2 LQKENI. The CDR3 is 15 residues long. The trim removed 6 bases at V and 5 bases at J, leaving 7 bases unmatched. CDR3 residues: CASSSGTADNSPLHF. CDR3 in DNA: TGTGCCAGCTCGTCCGGGACAGCGGATAATTCACCCCTCCACTTT.

The rearrangement joins TRBV27 to TRBJ2-5; D perhaps matches TRBD2 (6 bases). Germline V CDR1 and CDR2: MNHEY, SMNVEV (reference sequence). The ends were cut back, 5 bases at V and 2 bases at J, with 15 bases in the middle. The CDR3 is 15 amino acids. The CDR3 protein is CASSTQLSGQETQYF. Written as DNA, the CDR3 is TGTGCCAGCAGTACCCAGCTCAGCGGGCAAGAGACCCAGTACTTC.

Here the CDR3 reads CAAGQGYGYTF. CDR3 DNA sequence: TGTGCCGCGGGACAGGGCTATGGCTACACCTTC. This chain uses TRBV19 with TRBJ1-2; 9 bases map to TRBD1. The germline gives CDR1 LNHDA, CDR2 SQIVND (reference sequence). The CDR3 sequence is 11 residues long. Trimming removed 11 bases from V and 4 bases from J; junction bases left unmatched: 2.

V and J are TRBV2 and TRBJ2-7; unclear D gene. The CDR3 is 14 residues long. CDR1 is SNHLY and CDR2 is FYNNEI in the germline V gene. V lost 6 bases and J lost 0, with 12 bases in between. CDR3 DNA sequence: TGTGCCAGCAGGGGTGGTCGGAGCTCCTACGAGCAGTACTTC. Translating gives CASRGGRSSYEQYF.

This clone has only a few counts. This chain connects TRBV5-8 to TRBJ1-1; 8 nucleotides agree with TRBD1. Per the germline V gene, CDR1 is SGHTS and CDR2 is YDEGEE. This CDR3 comprises 15 residues. V was pared by 4 bases and J by 1 base, with 6 bases of the junction left unmatched. CDR3 sequence reads: CASSTGGGWNTEAFF. In DNA form, the CDR3 reads TGTGCCAGCAGCACAGGGGGGGGTTGGAACACTGAAGCTTTCTTT.

The genes are TRBV7-9 and TRBJ2-2, with D possibly matching TRBD2 (6 bases). V was trimmed by 6 bases and J by 6 bases, leaving 8 bases between them. Germline V lookup: CDR1 SEHNR, CDR2 FQNEAQ (reference sequence). The CDR3 loop spans 12 amino acids. The CDR3 protein is CASSWEAGELFF. The CDR3 bases are TGTGCCAGCAGTTGGGAGGCCGGGGAGCTGTTTTTT.

The DNA of the CDR3 is TGTGCCAGTAGTATAGGAGACCCAGGGTACTACACAGATACGCAGTATTTT. This translates into CASSIGDPGYYTDTQYF. The rearrangement joins TRBV19 to TRBJ2-3; D is perhaps TRBD1 (5 bases). Germline V gene data show CDR1 as LNHDA and CDR2 as SQIVND (reference sequence). V lost 1 base to trimming and J lost 2 bases, with 16 bases between them. The CDR3 is 17 amino acids.

The chain joins TRBV30 to TRBJ1-1; TRBD1 is a possible D gene (5 bases). Germline CDR1 and CDR2: GTSNPN and SVGIG (reference sequence). V was cut by 3 bases and J by 4 bases, with 24 bases left in between. The CDR3 is 17 residues long. The CDR3 DNA reads TGTGCCTGGAGGTCCTGGCGGGACTTCACCCAGGGCACTGAAGCTTTCTTT. Protein product: CAWRSWRDFTQGTEAFF.

This chain links TRBV4-3 with TRBJ2-7, with unresolved D. The CDR3 length is 15 residues. Trimming stripped 0 bases from V and 7 bases from J, with 16 bases between. CDR1 and CDR2 from the germline V gene are LGHNA and YSLEER. CDR3 residues: CASSQEPNQKWEQYF. The CDR3 nucleotides read TGCGCCAGCAGCCAAGAGCCGAACCAGAAGTGGGAGCAGTACTTC.

V gene TRBV7-9 combines with J gene TRBJ2-1; D unresolved. Between the trimmed V and J ends, which lost 1 base and 15 bases, there was a span of 25 bases. This CDR3 is 16 amino acids long. Germline assignment: CDR1 SEHNR and CDR2 FQNEAQ (reference sequence). The CDR3 loop is CASSLDGVGNIFSLFF. The CDR3 region has the DNA TGTGCCAGCAGCTTAGATGGAGTTGGTAATATTTTTAGCCTGTTCTTC.

The rearrangement links TRBV2 to TRBJ1-4; 9 bases line up with TRBD1. J gave up 6 bases and V 6 bases, and 11 bases lay outside the gene matches. CDR1 and CDR2 (germline): SNHLY, FYNNEI. This CDR3 is built from 16 residues. CDR3 amino acids: CASRIGTGSLYEKLFF. The CDR3 DNA is TGTGCCAGCAGAATCGGGACAGGGTCATTGTATGAAAAACTGTTTTTT.

The chain links TRBV13 to TRBJ2-7; D gene unclear. V lost 0 bases, J lost 1 base, and 10 bases lay in between. CDR1 is PRHDT and CDR2 is FYEKMQ in the germline V gene (reference sequence). This CDR3 region has 15 residues. This CDR3 is CASSLGLAASYEQYF. Written as DNA, the CDR3 is TGTGCCAGCAGCTTAGGTTTGGCGGCGTCCTACGAGCAGTACTTC.

The chain uses TRBV7-2 and TRBJ2-3; 8 bases fit TRBD2. Germline loops: CDR1 SGHTA, CDR2 FQGNSA. The CDR3 extends over 14 amino acids. V shed 7 bases and J 4 bases; nucleotides not matched to a gene: 7. This CDR3 reads CASKGLASSDTQYF. For the CDR3, the DNA is TGTGCCAGCAAAGGACTAGCCTCTTCAGATACGCAGTATTTT.

This clone has more than one count but fewer than ten. This chain connects TRBV5-1 to TRBJ2-2, with 8 bases fitting TRBD2. The CDR3 has 14 residues. The junction had 2 bases not matched to a gene; V was cut back by 0 bases and J by 7 bases. The V gene's germline CDR1 is SGHRS and CDR2 YFSETQ. This chain's CDR3 is CASSLGLAIGELFF. CDR3 bases: TGCGCCAGCAGCTTGGGACTAGCGATCGGGGAGCTGTTTTTT.

The table lists this clone with a count of one. CDR3 loop: CASSFLGALNTEAFF. The DNA of the CDR3 is TGTGCCAGCAGTTTCCTAGGGGCTCTGAACACTGAAGCTTTCTTT. The rearrangement uses TRBV28 and TRBJ1-1; perhaps TRBD1 as D (5 bases). There are 15 residues in the CDR3. The V gene's germline CDR1 is MDHEN and CDR2 SYDVKM. Trimming took off 3 bases at V and 0 bases at J, with 11 bases between the two ends.

The rearrangement links TRBV15 to TRBJ1-3; 8 bases align to TRBD1. V gave up 0 bases and J gave up 4 bases; unmatched junction bases: 8. The CDR3 covers 17 residues. Germline V lookup: CDR1 LNHNV, CDR2 YYDKDF (reference sequence). CDR3: CATSRDLQGAKGNTIYF. The DNA of the CDR3 is TGTGCCACCAGCAGAGATTTGCAGGGGGCGAAGGGAAACACCATATATTTT.

In this sample, this clone turned up once. The chain uses TRBV10-2 and TRBJ2-3; 10 bases are a match to TRBD1. The CDR3 is 15 residues long. The germline CDR1 and CDR2 sequences are WSHSY and SAAADI. Trimming at V came to 8 bases and at J to 3 bases, leaving 8 bases not matched to a gene. This CDR3 is CASRPGTGETDTQYF. Written as DNA, the CDR3 is TGCGCCAGCCGACCGGGGACAGGGGAAACAGATACGCAGTATTTT.

The chain uses TRBV5-1 and TRBJ2-3; 7 bases agree with TRBD1. The CDR3 loop spans 13 amino acids. The trim removed 3 bases at V and 3 bases at J, leaving 1 base unmatched. Germline CDR1 is SGHRS and CDR2 is YFSETQ. The CDR3 reads CASSSTGTDTQYF. CDR3 bases: TGCGCCAGCAGCTCGACAGGGACAGATACGCAGTATTTT.